The clone carrying this T cell receptor (beta chain) turned up a few times. Seattle researchers signed up patients amid active infection and tracked them longitudinally. V was trimmed by 1 base and J by 1 base, leaving 10 bases between them. The CDR3 loop spans 15 amino acids. Per the germline V gene, CDR1 is LNHDA and CDR2 is SQIVND (reference sequence). The protocol was immunoSEQ multiplex PCR, while the TCRdb copy is restricted to in-frame clones and leaves out a portion. The repertoire includes tens of thousands of clones, more than 70% of them detected once, and 2.7% sits in the top ten. The sample originates from a study of blood T cell repertoires in COVID-19. Study details: The study drew acute and convalescent COVID-19 samples from the United States, Italy and Spain. Sample material is recorded as cDNA or gDNA derived from T cells, B-cell-depleted T cells, or PBMCs.

The source of this sequence is a man aged 50 or older with COVID-19, enrolled during active disease. The sample consisted of peripheral blood. The gene calls are TRBV19 and TRBJ1-1, with unresolved D. The DNA for the CDR3 is TGTGCCAGTAGTATAGCTTGGGCCAGGAACACTGAAGCTTTCTTT. It encodes CASSIAWARNTEAFF.